One and the same sample provided the 14 T cell receptor beta chains below, sequenced in a study of T cells expressing NK-cell markers. TCRdb re-called the 5' RACE reads and gives one entry per CDR3 protein, without DNA. There are about 15,000 distinct CDR3 sequences in the sample, with around 50% held by the top ten. Sequencing was done on a sample of blood T cells: a sorted CD56 or NKG2C T cell subset, CD4+ or CD8+ T cells, or bulk PBMC T cells (not recorded which). These receptors were collected from a man aged 18 to 70 in good health.

This chain joins TRBV5-8 and TRBJ2-4. The length of the CDR3 is 14 residues. The germline CDR1 and CDR2 sequences are SGHTS and YDEGEE. The CDR3 spells CASSWQLAKNIQYF.

The chain uses TRBV4-3 and TRBJ2-4; TCRdb indicates TRBD1, and absent DNA this call remains unverified. This CDR3 region has 18 residues. Germline CDR1 is LGHNA and CDR2 is YSLEER. The CDR3 sequence: CASSQEWRRGAAKNIQYF.

The chain recombines TRBV29-1 with TRBJ2-1. Germline V CDR1 and CDR2: SQVTM, ANQGSEA. This CDR3 has 14 amino acids. The CDR3 spells CSVTPEPGYNEQFF.

By frequency, this clonotype registers medium-sized (0.01 to 0.1%). The chain combines TRBV12-3 or TRBV12-4 with TRBJ2-5. The CDR3 contains 13 residues. This chain's CDR3 is CASSSSGVETQYF.

The J gene is TRBJ2-1, the V gene TRBV20-1; TCRdb calls TRBD2, which cannot be checked without DNA. The length of the CDR3 is 15 residues. From germline, CDR1 is DFQATT and CDR2 SNEGSKA (reference sequence). This CDR3 reads CSAKLAGGRYNEQFF.

The chain combines TRBV2 with TRBJ1-2; the TCRdb call, TRBD1, lacks DNA for checking. The CDR3 runs to 13 residues. Germline assignment: CDR1 SNHLY and CDR2 FYNNEI. CDR3 protein: CASSGDRGNGYTF.

The chain joins TRBV3-1 to TRBJ1-6; with no DNA, the TCRdb D assignment of TRBD1 cannot be verified. The CDR3 covers 17 residues. In germline, CDR1 is LGHDT, CDR2 YNNKEL (reference sequence). The CDR3 spells CASSRWTTGHRGSPLHF.

The gene calls are TRBV24-1 and TRBJ2-5; TCRdb designates TRBD1, a call that cannot be tested without DNA. The CDR3 loop spans 14 amino acids. The V gene's germline CDR1 is KGHDR and CDR2 SFDVKD. CDR3 in amino acids: CATSEQGLGETQYF.

This sequence joins TRBV5-5 and TRBJ1-1. CDR1 SGHKS and CDR2 YYEKEE come from the germline V gene (reference sequence). CDR3 length equals 14 residues. The CDR3 sequence: CASSLQVFDTEAFF.

The J gene is TRBJ2-1, the V gene TRBV29-1; no DNA is available, so the TRBD1 call from TCRdb remains unchecked. The CDR3 consists of 15 residues. Germline V gives CDR1 SQVTM, CDR2 ANQGSEA. The CDR3 protein is CSVDVGAVTNNEQFF.

J is TRBJ2-1 and V is TRBV29-1; TCRdb indicates TRBD1, and absent DNA this call remains unverified. This CDR3 is built from 13 residues. Germline lookup yields CDR1 SQVTM and CDR2 ANQGSEA. The CDR3: CSVARDSRGKQFF.

The chain has TRBV29-1 and TRBJ2-7; TCRdb designates TRBD2, a call that cannot be tested without DNA. The V gene's germline CDR1 is SQVTM and CDR2 ANQGSEA. There are 13 residues in the CDR3. The CDR3 region is CSARGGGLVEQYF.

Here the CDR3 reads CASSQDRTVHYGYTF. This chain links TRBV4-3 with TRBJ1-2. The V gene's germline CDR1 is LGHNA and CDR2 YSLEER. The CDR3 is made up of 15 amino acids.

This clonotype shows up as medium-sized by frequency. The genes are TRBV12-3 or TRBV12-4 and TRBJ2-5; TCRdb outputs TRBD1, but without DNA this stays unchecked. The CDR3 spans 12 residues. The CDR3 is CASKFGGETQYF.